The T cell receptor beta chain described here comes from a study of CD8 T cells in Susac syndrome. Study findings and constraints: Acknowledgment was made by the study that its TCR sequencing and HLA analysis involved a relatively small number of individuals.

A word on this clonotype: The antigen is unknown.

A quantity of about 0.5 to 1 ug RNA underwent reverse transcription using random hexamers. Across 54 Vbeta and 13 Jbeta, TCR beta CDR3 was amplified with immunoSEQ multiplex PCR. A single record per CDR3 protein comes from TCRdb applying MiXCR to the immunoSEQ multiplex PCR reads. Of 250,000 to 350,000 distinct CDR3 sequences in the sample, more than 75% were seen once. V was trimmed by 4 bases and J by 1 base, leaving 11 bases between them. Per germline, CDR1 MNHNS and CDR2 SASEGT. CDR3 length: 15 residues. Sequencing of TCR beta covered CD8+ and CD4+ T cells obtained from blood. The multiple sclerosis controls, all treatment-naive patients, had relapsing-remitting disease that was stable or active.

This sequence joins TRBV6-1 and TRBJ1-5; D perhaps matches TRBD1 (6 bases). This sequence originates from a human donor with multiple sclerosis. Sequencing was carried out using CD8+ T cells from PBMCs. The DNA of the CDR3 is TGTGCCAGCAGTGTTCGACAGGCGAGCAATCAGCCCCAGCATTTT. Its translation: CASSVRQASNQPQHF.